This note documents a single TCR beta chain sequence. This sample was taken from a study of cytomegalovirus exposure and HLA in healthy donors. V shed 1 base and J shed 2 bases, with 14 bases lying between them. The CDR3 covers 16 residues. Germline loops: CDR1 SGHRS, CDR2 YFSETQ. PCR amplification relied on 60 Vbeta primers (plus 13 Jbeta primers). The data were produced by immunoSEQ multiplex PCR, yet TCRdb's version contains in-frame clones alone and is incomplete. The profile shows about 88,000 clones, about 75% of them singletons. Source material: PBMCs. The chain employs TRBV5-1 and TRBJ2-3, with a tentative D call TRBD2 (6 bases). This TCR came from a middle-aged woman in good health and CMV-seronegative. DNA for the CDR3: TGCGCCAGCAGCTTGAATTGGAGGGTGAACACAGATACGCAGTATTTT. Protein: CASSLNWRVNTDTQYF.